This TCR beta chain was captured in a study of spatial heterogeneity in lung cancer. Study-wide results and limits: Expanded intratumoral alpha and beta TCR counts tracked tumor mutation counts.

Time point described: sample taken at primary tumor resection. The approximately 77 donors had untreated early-stage non-small cell lung cancer. A distinct unique molecular identifier was carried by each TCR cDNA molecule. TCRdb processed the 5' RACE reads anew with MiXCR; each CDR3 protein has one entry. The sample yields roughly 15,000 distinct CDR3 sequences, roughly 4.7% seen once. This clonotype was recorded many times. Its target is not known. This beta chain turned up in a library designed for alpha chains; as an off-target read, its abundance says little. The V gene end was trimmed by 6 bases and the J gene end by 3 bases; junction bases not matched to a gene: 6. Germline assignment: CDR1 MNHEY and CDR2 SVGAGI. There are 14 residues in the CDR3.

The receptor's source is a female donor with early-stage non-small cell lung cancer. Specimen: lung tumor tissue, collected at surgery. The chain links TRBV6-5 to TRBJ2-7; the match to TRBD1 covers 9 bases. The CDR3 region is CASRVRDRVYEQYF. As DNA, the CDR3 is TGTGCCAGCAGGGTCCGGGACAGGGTCTACGAGCAGTACTTC.